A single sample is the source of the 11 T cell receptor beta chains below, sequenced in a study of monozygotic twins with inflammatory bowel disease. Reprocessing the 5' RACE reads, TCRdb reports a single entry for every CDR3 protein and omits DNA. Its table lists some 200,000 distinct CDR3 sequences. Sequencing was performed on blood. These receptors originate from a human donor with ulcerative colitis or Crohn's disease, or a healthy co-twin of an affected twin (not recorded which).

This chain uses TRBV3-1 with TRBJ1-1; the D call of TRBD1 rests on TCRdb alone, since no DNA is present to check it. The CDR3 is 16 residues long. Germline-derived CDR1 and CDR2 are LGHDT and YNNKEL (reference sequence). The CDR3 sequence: CASSQRQGSRPTEAFF.

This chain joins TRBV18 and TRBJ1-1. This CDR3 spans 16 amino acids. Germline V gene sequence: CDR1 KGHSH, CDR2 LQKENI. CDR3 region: CASSPPDPRWITEAFF.

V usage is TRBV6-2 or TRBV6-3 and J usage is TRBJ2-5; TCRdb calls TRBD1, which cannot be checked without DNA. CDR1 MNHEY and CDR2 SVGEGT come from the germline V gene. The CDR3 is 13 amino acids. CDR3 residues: CASRKGTQETQYF.

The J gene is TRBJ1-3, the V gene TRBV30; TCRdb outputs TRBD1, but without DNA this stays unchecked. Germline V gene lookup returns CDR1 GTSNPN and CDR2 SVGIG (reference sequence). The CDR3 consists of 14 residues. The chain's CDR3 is CAWRSGQATFTIYF.

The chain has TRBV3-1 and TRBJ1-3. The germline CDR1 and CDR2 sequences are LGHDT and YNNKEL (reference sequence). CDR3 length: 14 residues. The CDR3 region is CASSHKTAGNTIYF.

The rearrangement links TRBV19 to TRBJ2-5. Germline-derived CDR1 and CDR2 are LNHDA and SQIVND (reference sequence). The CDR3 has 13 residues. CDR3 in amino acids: CASSPWGTETQYF.

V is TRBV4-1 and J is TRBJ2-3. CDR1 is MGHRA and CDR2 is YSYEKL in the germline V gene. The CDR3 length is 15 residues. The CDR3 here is CASSQDEAFTDTQYF.

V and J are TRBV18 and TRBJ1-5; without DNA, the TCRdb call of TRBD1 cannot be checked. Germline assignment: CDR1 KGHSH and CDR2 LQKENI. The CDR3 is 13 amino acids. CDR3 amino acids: CASSSTGDQPQHF.

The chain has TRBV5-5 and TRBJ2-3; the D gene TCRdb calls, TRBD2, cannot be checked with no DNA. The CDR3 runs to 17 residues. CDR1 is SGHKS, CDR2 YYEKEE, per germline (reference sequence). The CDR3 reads CASSWPGLQTSTDTQYF.

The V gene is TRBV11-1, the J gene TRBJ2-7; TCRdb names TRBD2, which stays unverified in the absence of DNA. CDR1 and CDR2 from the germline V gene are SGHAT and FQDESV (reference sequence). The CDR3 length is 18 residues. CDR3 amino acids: CASSPGLAEPIYSYEQYF.

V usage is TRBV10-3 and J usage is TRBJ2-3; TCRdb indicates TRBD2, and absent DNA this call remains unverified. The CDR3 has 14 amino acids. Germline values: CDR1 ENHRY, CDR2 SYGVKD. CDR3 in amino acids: CAIGISGNTDTQYF.